These 11 T cell receptor beta chains were all obtained from the same sample, sequenced in a study of cytomegalovirus exposure and HLA in healthy donors. The PCR contained 60 Vbeta and 13 Jbeta primers. Using immunoSEQ multiplex PCR, the repertoire was profiled, and TCRdb retains in-frame clones only, with some absent. The data hold some 120,000 clones, with more than 70% observed a single time. The source material was PBMCs. The receptors stem from a woman aged 45-65 years in good health and CMV-seropositive.

V gene TRBV4-1 combines with J gene TRBJ1-4; D not resolved. With 3 bases removed from V and 4 bases from J, the gap between germline ends came to 15 bases. Germline V gene sequence: CDR1 MGHRA, CDR2 YSYEKL. CDR3 size: 16 residues. CDR3 sequence reads: CASSQSWTGINEKLFF. The DNA of the CDR3 is TGCGCCAGCAGCCAGAGTTGGACGGGGATTAATGAAAAACTGTTTTTT.

This sequence joins TRBV5-1 and TRBJ2-3, with 7 nucleotides matching TRBD2. After removal of 0 bases from V and 2 bases from J, the junction contained 3 bases not matched to a gene. Germline assignment: CDR1 SGHRS and CDR2 YFSETQ. This CDR3 contains 15 residues. This CDR3 is CASSLVGGTTDTQYF. The CDR3 bases are TGCGCCAGCAGCTTGGTGGGGGGGACCACAGATACGCAGTATTTT.

The chain carries TRBV7-2 and TRBJ2-1; 8 bases are shared with TRBD2. The V gene end was trimmed by 3 bases and the J gene end by 5 bases; junction bases not matched to a gene: 6. Germline assignment: CDR1 SGHTA and CDR2 FQGNSA. The CDR3 contains 15 residues. The CDR3 DNA follows: TGTGCCAGCAGCTTCCTGTGGCGGGGGGACAATGAGCAGTTCTTC. Translation gives CASSFLWRGDNEQFF.

This rearrangement joins TRBV29-1 to TRBJ2-7; 8 nucleotides match TRBD1. This CDR3 has 14 residues. V shed 2 bases, J shed 3 bases, and the junction held 6 bases outside the gene matches. Per the germline V gene, CDR1 is SQVTM and CDR2 is ANQGSEA. The CDR3 reads CSVESGGGRYEQYF. The CDR3 nucleotides are TGCAGCGTTGAATCAGGGGGCGGTCGCTACGAGCAGTACTTC.

CDR3 sequence reads: CASSFARVNEQFF. In DNA form, the CDR3 reads TGTGCCAGCAGCTTTGCCAGGGTTAATGAGCAGTTCTTC. V and J are TRBV7-6 and TRBJ2-1; D is perhaps TRBD1 (5 bases). The V gene lost 3 bases and the J gene lost 7 bases, with 10 bases spanning the gap. The CDR3 has 13 residues. From germline, CDR1 is SGHVS and CDR2 FNYEAQ.

The genes are TRBV11-2 and TRBJ2-7, with 11 bases lining up with TRBD1. The CDR3 loop spans 15 amino acids. The V segment lost 5 bases and the J segment 1 base; nucleotides outside the gene matches: 4. Germline V CDR1 and CDR2: SGHAT, FQNNGV. The CDR3 here is CASSPGDRGSYEQYF. The CDR3, as DNA: TGTGCCAGCAGCCCCGGGGACAGGGGGTCCTACGAGCAGTACTTC.

This chain links TRBV9 with TRBJ1-2, with TRBD1 identical over 8 bases. From germline, CDR1 is SGDLS and CDR2 YYNGEE. V lost 5 bases to trimming and J lost 1 base; unmatched junction nucleotides: 7. This CDR3 spans 15 amino acids. The CDR3 region is CASRLRDRSNYGYTF. CDR3 sequence (DNA): TGTGCCAGCAGGTTGAGGGACAGGAGTAACTATGGCTACACCTTC. Filled out from reference TRBV9 and TRBJ1-2, the complete variable domain reads DSGVTQTPKHLITATGQRVTLRCSPRSGDLSVYWYQQSLDQGLQFLIQYYNGEERAKGNILERFSAQQFPDLHSELNLSSLELGDSALYFCASRLRDRSNYGYTFGSGTRLTVV.

This clone was seen a few times. The chain recombines TRBV4-2 with TRBJ1-2, with D maybe TRBD1 (5 bases). The CDR3 runs 14 residues. CDR1 is LGHNA, CDR2 YNFKEQ, per germline. V was shortened by 5 bases and J by 0 bases, with 10 bases between the two germline ends. The CDR3 sequence: CASSGQTANYGYTF. CDR3 nucleotides: TGTGCCAGCAGCGGACAAACGGCTAACTATGGCTACACCTTC.

The chain links TRBV18 to TRBJ2-1, with D perhaps matching TRBD1 (6 bases). Per the germline V gene, CDR1 is KGHSH and CDR2 is LQKENI. The CDR3 runs 14 residues. The germline V and J ends were trimmed by 3 bases and 2 bases, with 8 bases remaining between them. The CDR3 DNA reads as TGTGCCAGCTCACCCACAGGGCCCTACAATGAGCAGTTCTTC. Residues: CASSPTGPYNEQFF.

The rearrangement uses TRBV6-5 and TRBJ2-5; D unclear. The CDR3 covers 12 residues. Germline assignment: CDR1 MNHEY and CDR2 SVGAGI. Trimming left V 6 bases short and J 6 bases short, with 11 bases between. The CDR3 region is CASSNERKTQYF. CDR3 DNA sequence: TGTGCCAGCAGCAACGAGCGAAAGACCCAGTACTTC.

The rearrangement joins TRBV6-5 to TRBJ2-2; perhaps TRBD1 as D (6 bases). This CDR3 has 15 amino acids. Looked up from germline, CDR1 is MNHEY and CDR2 is SVGAGI. V lost 2 bases, J lost 7 bases, and 14 bases lay in between. The CDR3 coding sequence is TGTGCCAGCAGTTACAGTGCAGGGGCTGGCGGGGAGCTGTTTTTT. This sequence encodes CASSYSAGAGGELFF.